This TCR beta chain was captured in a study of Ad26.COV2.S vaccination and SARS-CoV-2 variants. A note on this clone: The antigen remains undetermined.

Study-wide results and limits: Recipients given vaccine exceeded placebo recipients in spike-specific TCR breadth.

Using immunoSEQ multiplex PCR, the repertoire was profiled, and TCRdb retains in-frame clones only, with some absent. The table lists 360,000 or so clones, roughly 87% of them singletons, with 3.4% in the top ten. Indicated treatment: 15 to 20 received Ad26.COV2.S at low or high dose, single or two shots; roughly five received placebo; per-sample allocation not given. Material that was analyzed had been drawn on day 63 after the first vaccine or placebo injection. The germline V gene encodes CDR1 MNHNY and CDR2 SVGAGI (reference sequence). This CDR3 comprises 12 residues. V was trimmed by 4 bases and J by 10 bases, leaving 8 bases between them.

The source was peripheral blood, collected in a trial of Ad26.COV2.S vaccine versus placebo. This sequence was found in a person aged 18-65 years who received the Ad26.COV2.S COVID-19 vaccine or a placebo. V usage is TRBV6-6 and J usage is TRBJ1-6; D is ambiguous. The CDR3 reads CASSSIGSPLHF. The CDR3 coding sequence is TGTGCCAGCAGTTCGATAGGATCACCCCTCCACTTT.